This entry concerns a single T cell receptor beta chain. Antigen unknown. This entry belongs to a study of T cell repertoires in cytomegalovirus infection. Study findings and constraints: Individuals carrying CMV plus the relevant HLA were identified by cumulative frequency of public TCR beta families. The ex vivo response was dominated by HLA-C-restricted CMV-specific TCR beta clonotypes.

Using its own MiXCR run on the reads, TCRdb lists one record per CDR3 protein. The sample yields about 920,000 distinct CDR3 sequences, approximately 31% seen once. V shed 0 bases and J shed 7 bases, with 12 bases lying between them. In germline, CDR1 is DFQATT, CDR2 SNEGSKA (reference sequence). The CDR3 totals 14 residues. The chain has TRBV20-1 and TRBJ1-4, with D uncertain. The sequenced sample was cultured CD8+ T cells from PBMCs, obtained from culture after CMV antigen stimulation. This receptor was identified in a human donor in good health (CMV status not recorded). Some clones in this sample may be carry-over from other donors' samples. CDR3 sequence reads: CSARDRQAIEKLFF. DNA for the CDR3: TGCAGTGCTAGAGATAGGCAGGCGATTGAAAAACTGTTTTTT.